This T cell receptor (beta chain) appears in the sequencing data of a study of shared clonotypes between healthy human individuals (dated by TCRdb to the early 2020s). Describing the broader study: The cohort comprised a couple of women and a few men aged 18 to 49 years. For each donor, CD4 naive and CD4 memory were each given three plates, CD8 naive was given two plates, and CD8 memory was given one plate. Blood TCR repertoires of a handful of healthy adults were deeply sequenced to estimate repertoire size and the extent of clonotype sharing between individuals. To increase sequencing depth and limit assay-specific biases, TCR repertoire library preparation and sequencing were carried out by different laboratories using diverse techniques. Between about 0.9 and 9 billion PBMCs per donor were obtained by leukapheresis. Study-wide findings and limitations: Compared with non-shared clonotypes, clonotypes shared by all four sorted-subset donors had higher generation probabilities. Even with the large sequencing depth, rarefaction of the sorted-subset datasets indicated that sequencing was incomplete. Across a few donors, roughly 5.1% of naive CD4, around 3.5% of naive CD8, around 2.5% of memory CD4, and 0.4% of memory CD8 clonotypes were shared. Estimated clonotype richness was generally larger for naive than for memory subsets. Because the study included a small number of donors, the genetic and exposure-history diversity represented was limited. Pairwise subsampling led to the expectation that sequencing depth would affect the degree of clonotype sharing among donors. Only blood was sampled, and tissue TCR repertoires likely differ from those in blood.

CDR1 and CDR2 are drawn from the germline V gene: ENHRY, SYGVKD. V loses 3 bases of germline sequence and J loses 15 bases, and the interval between the two ends is 18 bases. Measured from the cysteine to the phenylalanine, the CDR3 is 13 residues long. The kept DNA is CDR3 alone, 39 bases in frame from the first base. Healthy HIV-negative adults with no recently reported acute infections or vaccinations were included as donors. All donors were Caucasian adults living in Nashville, Tennessee, USA. CD4+ T cells were enriched through magnetic negative selection, after which naive cells were positively selected on CD45RA and the remaining negative fraction served as the memory subset. After blood collection by leukapheresis, PBMCs were isolated using Ficoll-Histopaque density gradient centrifugation and then cryopreserved in the vapor phase of liquid nitrogen. Analytical flow cytometry was used to check the purity and quantity of each magnetically sorted T cell population. Genomic DNA was isolated from each sorted fraction and quantified by UV absorbance on a Nanodrop 2000c.

TCR CDR3 regions were amplified from genomic DNA by multiplex PCR using the deep immunoSEQ assay. Genomic DNA extracted from each cell subset was distributed evenly over all wells of several immunoSEQ 96-well plates, and each plate served as one replicate. For sorted subsets, roughly 200 ng genomic DNA, equal to 30,000 or so T cell genomes, was loaded into each replicate PCR. Purified libraries were measured with a Qubit 3.0 fluorometer, size-checked on a Bioanalyzer 2100, and measured again with the KAPA Library Quantification kit. Every immunoSEQ 96-well plate was sequenced on a dedicated single-read 150-cycle Illumina NextSeq 550 flow cell. In the authors' own workflow: Because the immunoSEQ output held only junctional sequences and lacked quality scores, the filtering could not match the filtering applied to full-length reads. Sequences were annotated with PyIR, a Python wrapper for IgBLAST v1.9, and V/J genes and CDR3 were assigned using IMGT germline references. Reads were removed for weak V/J assignments (E-value above 1e-6), missing CDR3, stop codons, out-of-frame junctions, or ambiguous translated residues. V3J clonotypes were defined as sequences sharing an identical inferred V gene, J gene, and CDR3 amino acid sequence. Percentage overlap between repertoires was computed as shared unique clonotypes divided by the size of the smaller repertoire. RTK rarefaction, the Chao1 estimator, and Recon v2.1 estimates of unobserved clonotypes were used to assess repertoire richness. OLGA was used to compute generation probabilities for all TCRbeta clonotypes that the gDNA method yielded from a handful of donors. TCRdb stores this immuneACCESS table with in-frame sequences only. Part of the clones is absent; in the studies checked, under half of the shortfall reflects unresolved V genes, and no reason is known for the rest. V and J calls and clone size are as listed in that table; D and trimming were resolved from the DNA. This sample holds some 2 million clones; roughly 96% were observed only once. 0.1% to 0.15% of the sample rests with the top ten.

Regarding this clone: Its recognized antigen is unknown. No clone much larger than this one lies a single base away; base qualities are absent.

The sequence derives from a man younger than 35 in good health. Sequencing was done on a sample of naive CD4+ T cells sorted from blood. Sample cell subset or site, as interpreted from the label and publication: CD45RA+ positively selected. The rearrangement combines TRBV10-3 with TRBJ2-4; the D segment may tentatively be TRBD1 or TRBD2, each giving 6 matched bases. Here the CDR3 is given as CAISDIEGGYMYF. The DNA is TGTGCCATCAGTGATATTGAGGGGGGCTATATGTACTTC.